A single sample is the source of the 9 T cell receptor beta chains below, sequenced in a study of radiotherapy plus CTLA-4 blockade in lung cancer. This table comes from immunoSEQ multiplex PCR, and its TCRdb copy is limited to in-frame clones, with some not included. Here the sample spans 95,000 to 150,000 clones, approximately 90% being singletons. The input for sequencing was peripheral blood, taken from a patient treated with radiotherapy plus ipilimumab. These receptors were collected from a human donor with non-small cell lung cancer that progressed on radiotherapy plus ipilimumab.

V gene TRBV2 combines with J gene TRBJ2-5; maybe TRBD2 (5 bases). With 1 base removed from V and 0 bases from J, the gap between germline ends came to 12 bases. Germline V lookup: CDR1 SNHLY, CDR2 FYNNEI. This CDR3 has 16 residues. CDR3 DNA sequence: TGTGCCAGCAGTGAAGGGGCTAGCATGCACCAAGAGACCCAGTACTTC. This encodes CASSEGASMHQETQYF.

This chain uses TRBV30 with TRBJ1-3, with D hard to call. The germline V gene has CDR1 GTSNPN and CDR2 SVGIG (reference sequence). With 1 base removed from V and 2 bases from J, the gap between germline ends came to 12 bases. The CDR3 consists of 15 residues. The CDR3 DNA follows: TGTGCCTGGAGTGCCTCTCTTCGAGCTGGAAACACCATATATTTT. It is translated as CAWSASLRAGNTIYF.

The J gene is TRBJ2-1, the V gene TRBV6-5, with D possibly matching TRBD2 (6 bases). V gave up 6 bases and J gave up 8 bases, with 20 bases separating them. This CDR3 spans 15 amino acids. The germline V gene has CDR1 MNHEY and CDR2 SVGAGI. The CDR3 is CASRAGGLGDDEQFF. The CDR3 nucleotides read TGTGCCAGCAGGGCCGGGGGACTGGGCGACGATGAGCAGTTCTTC.

This clone was detected only once. The chain joins TRBV2 to TRBJ2-7; 7 bases align to TRBD2. The V gene's germline CDR1 is SNHLY and CDR2 FYNNEI. J was trimmed by 7 bases and V by 1 base; bases with no gene match: 10. The CDR3 extends over 15 amino acids. The CDR3 sequence is CASSEGRERPGEQYF. CDR3 bases: TGTGCCAGCAGTGAAGGGCGGGAGAGGCCGGGTGAGCAGTACTTC.

This chain uses TRBV6-1 with TRBJ1-1, with D perhaps TRBD1 (5 bases). CDR3 length: 15 residues. The germline V and J ends were trimmed by 2 bases and 12 bases, with 22 bases remaining between them. Looked up from germline, CDR1 is MNHNS and CDR2 is SASEGT. The CDR3 sequence is CASSERSGRGRESFF. The CDR3 coding sequence is TGTGCCAGCAGTGAACGGAGCGGGAGGGGACGTGAGTCTTTCTTT.

The chain couples TRBV30 to TRBJ1-5; D uncertain. CDR3 length: 14 amino acids. Per germline, CDR1 GTSNPN and CDR2 SVGIG (reference sequence). Trimming removed 0 bases from V and 3 bases from J, with 9 bases in between. The CDR3: CAWSVSLNNQPQHF. The DNA of the CDR3 is TGTGCCTGGAGTGTATCCCTGAACAATCAGCCCCAGCATTTT.

V is TRBV23-1 and J is TRBJ2-1, with D perhaps matching TRBD1 or TRBD2 (5 bases each). TRBV23-1 is classed as an ORF, of uncertain function. V gave up 6 bases and J gave up 4 bases, with 19 bases separating them. This CDR3 is 16 amino acids long. The CDR3 nucleotides are TGCGCCAGCAGCCACCTTTTAGGGGACCAATACAATGAGCAGTTCTTC. Protein: CASSHLLGDQYNEQFF.

This clone was counted a single time. This chain uses TRBV2 with TRBJ1-1; 7 bases map to TRBD1. After removal of 5 bases from V and 11 bases from J, the junction contained 14 bases not matched to a gene. The CDR3 sequence is 14 residues long. Per the germline V gene, CDR1 is SNHLY and CDR2 is FYNNEI. The chain's CDR3 is CASSPTGPVMRAFF. The CDR3 DNA sequence: TGTGCCAGCAGTCCGACAGGGCCGGTTATGAGGGCTTTCTTT.

A single count supports this clone. The chain links TRBV2 to TRBJ2-3; TRBD1 agrees at 9 bases. V shed 4 bases and J 6 bases; nucleotides not matched to a gene: 2. CDR3 length: 13 amino acids. Germline V gene lookup returns CDR1 SNHLY and CDR2 FYNNEI. As DNA, the CDR3 is TGTGCCAGCAGTGGGACAGGGGCGGATACGCAGTATTTT. As protein: CASSGTGADTQYF.